These T cell receptor beta chains were read from a single sample in a study of T cell repertoires in cytomegalovirus infection. TCRdb used MiXCR to reprocess the reads, holding one entry per CDR3 protein. The top ten clones hold about 13% of a sample with about 450,000 distinct CDR3 sequences, approximately 33% of them seen once. Sequences were obtained from PBMCs. Receptors originate from a human donor in good health (CMV status not recorded). Some clones in this sample may be carry-over from other donors' samples. CDR3s include the opening cysteine and the closing phenylalanine or tryptophan. The D gene is left open where the match is weak. Size is stated for part of the rows, as once, few or many counts, or as a class when the clone is expanded.

CDR3nt: TGTGCCAGCAGCTTTTGGGACGGTGCGGGAAGGAGGGAAGAAAAACTGTTTTTT
CDR3aa: CASSFWDGAGRREEKLFF
d_gene: -
abundance: -
v_gene: TRBV7-9
j_gene: TRBJ1-4

CDR3nt: TGCGCCAGCAGCCAAGATCGGGGGTCAGGGGGCTGGTATGAGCAGTTCTTC
CDR3aa: CASSQDRGSGGWYEQFF
d_gene: TRBD1
abundance: -
v_gene: TRBV4-1
j_gene: TRBJ2-1

CDR3nt: TGTGCCAGCAGCTTGGTAGGGGCCAACACCGGGGAGCTGTTTTTT
CDR3aa: CASSLVGANTGELFF
d_gene: -
abundance: -
v_gene: TRBV5-4
j_gene: TRBJ2-2

CDR3nt: TGTGCCAGCAGCCTCAGCGTTTTCTCCTCGAACACCGGGGAGCTGTTTTTT
CDR3aa: CASSLSVFSSNTGELFF
d_gene: -
abundance: -
v_gene: TRBV7-8
j_gene: TRBJ2-2

CDR3nt: TGTGCCACCAGCAGAGATCGAGAGGGGGCTTACACCTTC
CDR3aa: CATSRDREGAYTF
d_gene: TRBD1
abundance: -
v_gene: TRBV15
j_gene: TRBJ1-2

CDR3nt: TGCAGTGCTAGAGTATCAGTTAACGCCAAGGAGACCCAGTACTTC
CDR3aa: CSARVSVNAKETQYF
d_gene: -
abundance: -
v_gene: TRBV20-1
j_gene: TRBJ2-5

CDR3nt: TGTGCCAGCACCAACCACCGGAGTAACAATCAGCCCCAGCATTTT
CDR3aa: CASTNHRSNNQPQHF
d_gene: -
abundance: few
v_gene: TRBV6-2/TRBV6-3
j_gene: TRBJ1-5

CDR3nt: TGTGCCAGCAGTGATGACCGACGTGGGCCCCAGCATTTT
CDR3aa: CASSDDRRGPQHF
d_gene: -
abundance: many
v_gene: TRBV6-1
j_gene: TRBJ1-5

CDR3nt: TGCGCCAGCAGCCAAGATGGACCTAATTCACCCCTCCACTTT
CDR3aa: CASSQDGPNSPLHF
d_gene: -
abundance: -
v_gene: TRBV4-1
j_gene: TRBJ1-6

CDR3nt: TGTTCCAGCAAAGCGGGGGCTAACACCGGTGAGCTGTTTTTT
CDR3aa: CSSKAGANTGELFF
d_gene: TRBD2
abundance: -
v_gene: TRBV6-5
j_gene: TRBJ2-2

CDR3nt: TGTGCCAGTAGTGCCAGGGGCAATGAGCAGTTCTTC
CDR3aa: CASSARGNEQFF
d_gene: -
abundance: many
v_gene: TRBV19
j_gene: TRBJ2-1

CDR3nt: TGTGCCAGCAGTGAGGGACTAGCGGACGCCTACGAGCAGTACTTC
CDR3aa: CASSEGLADAYEQYF
d_gene: TRBD2
abundance: many
v_gene: TRBV6-1
j_gene: TRBJ2-7

CDR3nt: TGTGCCAGCAGCTTGGGAGGGACAGGGGGGTTCGGCTACACCTTC
CDR3aa: CASSLGGTGGFGYTF
d_gene: TRBD1
abundance: -
v_gene: TRBV5-4
j_gene: TRBJ1-2

CDR3nt: TGTGCCACCAGTGACCCGCATGGCAGAAACTATGGCTACACCTTC
CDR3aa: CATSDPHGRNYGYTF
d_gene: -
abundance: -
v_gene: TRBV24-1
j_gene: TRBJ1-2

CDR3nt: TGTGCCAGCAGCCCCGGGGACCGACGTTCACCCCTCCACTTT
CDR3aa: CASSPGDRRSPLHF
d_gene: -
abundance: -
v_gene: TRBV5-6
j_gene: TRBJ1-6

CDR3nt: TGTGCCAGCAGTCCTCAGGGAACTTTGAACACTGAAGCTTTCTTT
CDR3aa: CASSPQGTLNTEAFF
d_gene: -
abundance: few
v_gene: TRBV12-3/TRBV12-4
j_gene: TRBJ1-1

CDR3nt: TGTGCCAGCAGGGGGACAATCTATAGCAATCAGCCCCAGCATTTT
CDR3aa: CASRGTIYSNQPQHF
d_gene: -
abundance: few
v_gene: TRBV6-1
j_gene: TRBJ1-5

CDR3nt: TGCAGTGCTAGGGCACTAGCGGGCTACGAGCAGTACTTC
CDR3aa: CSARALAGYEQYF
d_gene: TRBD2
abundance: few
v_gene: TRBV20-1
j_gene: TRBJ2-7

CDR3nt: TGCAGTGCTAGGGGGGCTAGCGAGGCAGATACGCAGTATTTT
CDR3aa: CSARGASEADTQYF
d_gene: -
abundance: -
v_gene: TRBV20-1
j_gene: TRBJ2-3

CDR3nt: TGTGCCAGCAGCACCGCCGGCAGGGGTTATGGAAACACCATATATTTT
CDR3aa: CASSTAGRGYGNTIYF
d_gene: -
abundance: -
v_gene: TRBV5-3
j_gene: TRBJ1-3

CDR3nt: TGTGCCAGCAAGGGCACTGAAGCTTTCTTT
CDR3aa: CASKGTEAFF
d_gene: -
abundance: -
v_gene: TRBV6-1
j_gene: TRBJ1-1

CDR3nt: TGTGCCAGCAGCTCCGGGACAGAAACAGATACGCAGTATTTT
CDR3aa: CASSSGTETDTQYF
d_gene: TRBD1
abundance: -
v_gene: TRBV5-6
j_gene: TRBJ2-3

CDR3nt: TGTGCCAGCAGTTACTCGGTCTTTAGGCTAGCGGTGCGCCGTTCCACAGATACGCAGTATTTT
CDR3aa: CASSYSVFRLAVRRSTDTQYF
d_gene: TRBD2
abundance: once
v_gene: TRBV6-6
j_gene: TRBJ2-3

CDR3nt: TGCAGCTGGAGGGCGGGCCAGAATGAGCAGTTCTTC
CDR3aa: CSWRAGQNEQFF
d_gene: -
abundance: few
v_gene: TRBV20-1
j_gene: TRBJ2-1

CDR3nt: TGTGCCAGCAGCAGCTTGGGCGGGGGGAGTGAGCAGTTCTTC
CDR3aa: CASSSLGGGSEQFF
d_gene: TRBD2
abundance: many
v_gene: TRBV7-2
j_gene: TRBJ2-1

CDR3nt: TGTGCCAGCAGCGAGGGGACCGGGAAAGAGACCCAGTACTTC
CDR3aa: CASSEGTGKETQYF
d_gene: -
abundance: many
v_gene: TRBV7-2
j_gene: TRBJ2-5

CDR3nt: TGTGCCAGCAGTGAGACTCAGAACACTGAAGCTTTCTTT
CDR3aa: CASSETQNTEAFF
d_gene: -
abundance: few
v_gene: TRBV25-1
j_gene: TRBJ1-1

CDR3nt: TGTGCCAGCAGCTTGGGAAGGGGAGCAACTAATGAAAAACTGTTTTTT
CDR3aa: CASSLGRGATNEKLFF
d_gene: -
abundance: -
v_gene: TRBV7-9
j_gene: TRBJ1-4

CDR3nt: TGTGCCAGCAGCGTAGCACAGGAAGGCGCTGGGGCCAACGTCCTGACTTTC
CDR3aa: CASSVAQEGAGANVLTF
d_gene: -
abundance: -
v_gene: TRBV9
j_gene: TRBJ2-6

CDR3nt: TGCGCCAGCAGCCAAGATCCTGGCGAGACCTACGAGCAGTACTTC
CDR3aa: CASSQDPGETYEQYF
d_gene: -
abundance: few
v_gene: TRBV4-1
j_gene: TRBJ2-7

CDR3nt: TGTGCCAGCAGTCCTATAGCGGGAACTAGCACAGATACGCAGTATTTT
CDR3aa: CASSPIAGTSTDTQYF
d_gene: TRBD2
abundance: few
v_gene: TRBV28
j_gene: TRBJ2-3